This T cell receptor beta chain originates from a study of cytomegalovirus exposure and HLA in healthy donors. The PCR used 60 Vbeta and 13 Jbeta primers. Profiled with immunoSEQ multiplex PCR; TCRdb holds only in-frame clones, not every one. The table lists 95,000 to 150,000 clones, around 76% of them singletons. CDR3 length: 14 amino acids. V trimming: 6 bases; J trimming: 9 bases; junction bases outside the gene matches: 12. Germline CDR1 reads SNHLY; CDR2 reads FYNNEI. This rearrangement joins TRBV2 to TRBJ2-3; TRBD2 matches at 7 bases. This TCR derives from a man between 60 and 75 years old in good health and CMV-seropositive. Sequencing was done on a sample of PBMCs. CDR3 DNA: TGTGCCAGCAGCCCGTTCGGGGGGAGGGGAACGCAGTATTTT. Translation gives CASSPFGGRGTQYF.